The 18 T cell receptor beta chains given below trace back to one sample, sequenced in a study of control samples from healthy donors and cancer patients. The data were produced by immunoSEQ multiplex PCR, yet TCRdb's version contains in-frame clones alone and is incomplete. The sample includes 65,000 to 90,000 clones, 94% of them seen just once. The sequencing sample was made of blood. These receptors originate from a woman aged 25 to 39 in good health.

The chain links TRBV27 to TRBJ1-1; 11 bases map to TRBD1. The CDR3 is made up of 14 amino acids. J was trimmed by 5 bases and V by 6 bases; bases with no gene match: 5. The germline V gene has CDR1 MNHEY and CDR2 SMNVEV (reference sequence). CDR3 in amino acids: CASRPDRGRTEAFF. The DNA of the CDR3 is TGTGCCAGCAGACCGGACAGGGGGCGGACTGAAGCTTTCTTT.

V gene TRBV28 combines with J gene TRBJ1-2; the match to TRBD1 covers 7 bases. Germline values: CDR1 MDHEN, CDR2 SYDVKM. The J segment lost 8 bases and the V segment lost 3 bases, leaving 6 bases of the junction unmatched. The CDR3 covers 13 residues. CDR3 residues: CASSFVTGDGYTF. The CDR3 nucleotides are TGTGCCAGCAGTTTTGTCACAGGGGACGGCTACACCTTC.

This chain connects TRBV12-3 or TRBV12-4 to TRBJ1-3, with D possibly TRBD1 on 6 matching bases. V lost 4 bases and J lost 16, with 14 bases in between. CDR3 length equals 11 residues. Here the CDR3 DNA reads TGTGCCAGCAGTTATGGGGGGCTTCCCTATTTT. It codes for CASSYGGLPYF.

The chain is built from TRBV6-5 and TRBJ2-7; TRBD1 agrees at 7 bases. The CDR3 extends over 13 amino acids. Germline V lookup: CDR1 MNHEY, CDR2 SVGAGI. V shed 7 bases and J 4 bases; nucleotides not matched to a gene: 7. The CDR3 is CASTLGQWYEQYF. CDR3 DNA: TGTGCCAGCACGTTGGGACAGTGGTACGAGCAGTACTTC.

The chain uses TRBV15 and TRBJ2-1; no clear D gene. Germline V lookup: CDR1 LNHNV, CDR2 YYDKDF (reference sequence). Trimming cost V 1 base and J 0 bases, with 7 bases left between them. This CDR3 is built from 15 residues. CDR3 in amino acids: CATSRVYSSYNEQFF. The CDR3 DNA reads TGTGCCACCAGCAGAGTATATAGCTCCTACAATGAGCAGTTCTTC.

The J gene is TRBJ2-2, the V gene TRBV18; 11 bases map to TRBD1. V dropped 4 bases and J dropped 4; count of bases not matched to a gene: 5. This CDR3 region has 16 residues. Germline assignment: CDR1 KGHSH and CDR2 LQKENI. The CDR3 here is CASSLPGQGATGELFF. The CDR3 DNA sequence: TGTGCCAGCTCACTCCCCGGACAGGGGGCCACCGGGGAGCTGTTTTTT.

This clone came up once. The V call is TRBV7-9, the J call TRBJ1-2, with D perhaps TRBD1 (5 bases). Deletions cut 5 bases from V and 0 bases from J, with 25 bases between. Germline values: CDR1 SEHNR, CDR2 FQNEAQ (reference sequence). This CDR3 region has 19 residues. CDR3 loop: CASSAPTDLHATANYGYTF. The CDR3 DNA is TGTGCCAGCAGCGCTCCGACAGACCTCCACGCGACAGCTAACTATGGCTACACCTTC.

The chain employs TRBV10-1 and TRBJ1-5; a possible D gene is TRBD1 (5 bases). Germline CDR1 WNHNN, CDR2 SYGVQD (reference sequence). This CDR3 has 14 residues. V was pared by 9 bases and J by 0 bases, with 12 bases between. CDR3 loop: CASKKGPSNQPQHF. The CDR3 DNA reads TGCGCCAGTAAGAAGGGGCCTAGCAATCAGCCCCAGCATTTT.

V usage is TRBV15 and J usage is TRBJ2-1, with TRBD1 matching 9 bases. The germline gives CDR1 LNHNV, CDR2 YYDKDF (reference sequence). V was pared by 5 bases and J by 6 bases, with 8 bases of the junction left unmatched. The CDR3 spans 15 residues. CDR3 in DNA: TGTGCCACCAGCCCCCGGGACAGGGTCGGCAATGAGCAGTTCTTC. This codes for CATSPRDRVGNEQFF.

The chain has TRBV4-1 and TRBJ2-3; D possibly corresponds to TRBD2 (7 bases). The germline V gene encodes CDR1 MGHRA and CDR2 YSYEKL. Trimming took off 0 bases at V and 2 bases at J, with 15 bases between the two ends. This CDR3 contains 17 residues. This CDR3 reads CASSQDQRGGITDTQYF. As DNA, the CDR3 is TGCGCCAGCAGCCAAGATCAGAGGGGGGGGATCACAGATACGCAGTATTTT.

This chain links TRBV29-1 with TRBJ2-1; perhaps TRBD1 as D (6 bases). The V and J ends lost 3 bases and 0 bases respectively, with 9 bases between them. Germline CDR1 is SQVTM and CDR2 is ANQGSEA. The CDR3 consists of 14 residues. The CDR3: CSVDTGSSYNEQFF. The CDR3 DNA is TGCAGCGTTGATACAGGGAGCTCCTACAATGAGCAGTTCTTC.

The rearrangement joins TRBV11-2 to TRBJ2-7, with a possible D match to TRBD2 (5 bases). Germline V gene data show CDR1 as SGHAT and CDR2 as FQNNGV. The CDR3 is made up of 12 amino acids. Trimming left V 4 bases short and J 3 bases short, with 7 bases between. CDR3 in DNA: TGTGCCAGCAGCTCACTAGACTACGAGCAGTACTTC. It codes for CASSSLDYEQYF.

J is TRBJ1-4 and V is TRBV6-5; 7 nucleotides agree with TRBD1. The V and J ends lost 6 bases and 5 bases, in that order; junction bases with no gene match: 6. This CDR3 comprises 14 residues. Per germline, CDR1 MNHEY and CDR2 SVGAGI. In DNA form, the CDR3 reads TGTGCCAGCAGACCCGGGACAGCAAATGAAAAACTGTTTTTT. Its translation is CASRPGTANEKLFF.

J is TRBJ2-1 and V is TRBV27, with D possibly being TRBD1 (5 bases). CDR1 and CDR2 from the germline V gene are MNHEY and SMNVEV (reference sequence). This CDR3 contains 14 residues. V was shortened by 5 bases and J by 10 bases, with 18 bases between the two germline ends. CDR3 sequence reads: CASSVNHQGIEQFF. Here the CDR3 DNA reads TGTGCCAGCAGTGTGAACCATCAGGGAATCGAGCAGTTCTTC.

The chain joins TRBV7-8 to TRBJ2-5; D is possibly TRBD2 (6 bases). Germline V gene data show CDR1 as SGHVS and CDR2 as FQNEAQ. Trimming took off 4 bases at V and 3 bases at J, with 12 bases between the two ends. The CDR3 is made up of 14 amino acids. CDR3: CASSWIAEKETQYF. The DNA of the CDR3 is TGTGCCAGCAGCTGGATAGCGGAGAAAGAGACCCAGTACTTC.

This chain uses TRBV7-8 with TRBJ2-7, with TRBD2 identical over 11 bases. From germline, CDR1 is SGHVS and CDR2 FQNEAQ. Losses at the gene ends were 3 bases for V and 8 bases for J; bases not matched to a gene: 15. The CDR3 covers 17 residues. The CDR3 loop is CASSLVRPGTSGTKQYF. CDR3 bases: TGTGCCAGCAGCTTGGTTAGGCCCGGGACTAGCGGTACGAAGCAGTACTTC.

The chain has TRBV30 and TRBJ2-3; 14 bases line up with TRBD2. Germline loops: CDR1 GTSNPN, CDR2 SVGIG (reference sequence). The CDR3 runs to 16 residues. The ends lost 3 bases at V and 2 bases at J; junction bases unmatched: 4. CDR3 protein: CAWSGLAGGPTDTQYF. For the CDR3, the DNA is TGTGCCTGGAGCGGACTAGCGGGGGGCCCCACAGATACGCAGTATTTT.

The rearrangement links TRBV30 to TRBJ1-1; unclear D gene. Germline values: CDR1 GTSNPN, CDR2 SVGIG (reference sequence). The CDR3 is 10 residues long. The V end was cut by 7 bases, the J end by 6 bases, with 9 bases between. CDR3 sequence (DNA): TGTGCCTCCGCCGCCCCTGAAGCTTTCTTT. Amino acids: CASAAPEAFF.